This T cell receptor beta chain was obtained from a study of early T cells in non-severe SARS-CoV-2 infection. Study in general: The authors sequenced bulk RNA from unsorted whole blood, leaving chains unpaired. Study-level points and caveats: Anti-spike CD8 responses were favored by VDJdb matching, which missed private and CD4 specificities.

This clonotype was counted many times. Its matching antigen is unknown. CDR1 is LGHDT and CDR2 is YNNKEL in the germline V gene (reference sequence). The V end was cut by 0 bases, the J end by 4 bases, with 9 bases between. The CDR3 covers 14 residues. Each single cDNA molecule received a unique molecular identifier. TCRdb recomputed calls from the 5' RACE reads with MiXCR, one row per CDR3 protein. This table has roughly 40,000 distinct CDR3 sequences, over 3.5% appearing once. This clonotype originated in an adult who was a healthcare worker with PCR-confirmed SARS-CoV-2 infection or an uninfected control (not recorded which). The sequenced sample was whole blood. The chain recombines TRBV3-1 with TRBJ1-2; D remains ambiguous. The CDR3 loop is CASSQDLRFYGYTF. The DNA for the CDR3 is TGTGCCAGCAGCCAAGATCTTCGGTTCTATGGCTACACCTTC.